These 6 T cell receptor beta chains originate from one sample sequenced in a study of OX40 agonist ivuxolimab in advanced cancers. Profiling relied on immunoSEQ multiplex PCR, and the TCRdb table lists in-frame clones only, not all of them. The table shows 50,000 to 65,000 clones, with roughly 86% occurring only once. The specimen was CD4+ or CD8+ T cells sorted from blood, collected in a trial of the OX40 agonist ivuxolimab. The receptors were sampled from an adult with an advanced solid tumor such as melanoma, head and neck, liver or kidney cancer.

This clone was seen a handful of times. The J gene is TRBJ1-2, the V gene TRBV19; the D gene is possibly TRBD1 (5 bases). The germline CDR1 and CDR2 sequences are LNHDA and SQIVND (reference sequence). V gave up 7 bases and J gave up 6 bases, with 12 bases separating them. This CDR3 has 12 residues. The CDR3 reads CASTTRGDGYTF. CDR3 nucleotides: TGTGCCAGTACTACACGAGGGGATGGCTACACCTTC.

The V gene is TRBV28, the J gene TRBJ2-1, with D unresolved. Germline CDR1 MDHEN, CDR2 SYDVKM. The CDR3 is 11 amino acids. The V and J ends lost 3 bases and 8 bases respectively, with 5 bases between them. The CDR3 sequence: CASSLIDEQFF. CDR3 sequence (DNA): TGTGCCAGCAGTTTGATTGATGAGCAGTTCTTC.

The V gene is TRBV29-1, the J gene TRBJ1-1; 8 bases agree with TRBD1. Germline V gene data show CDR1 as SQVTM and CDR2 as ANQGSEA. The ends lost 5 bases at V and 6 bases at J; junction bases unmatched: 14. The CDR3 has 15 residues. The CDR3 nucleotides read TGCAGCGTTCGGCTGAAGACAGGGGTTAATGCTGAAGCTTTCTTT. Its protein product is CSVRLKTGVNAEAFF.

A word on this clone: Sequence at one end of the junction differs from germline and may be a read error. Other DNA variants within this sample encode the same CDR3. This rearrangement joins TRBV7-8 to TRBJ1-1; D remains unclear. CDR1 and CDR2 from the germline V gene are SGHVS and FQNEAQ. The CDR3 covers 15 residues. CDR3 protein: CASSLGVAMNTEAFF. CDR3 sequence (DNA): TGTGCCAGCAGCTTAGGGGTGGCTATGAACACTGAGGCTTTCTTT.

The V gene is TRBV19, the J gene TRBJ2-7; D is ambiguous. Trimming stripped 4 bases from V and 0 bases from J, with 13 bases between. The CDR3 is 15 residues long. Germline V lookup: CDR1 LNHDA, CDR2 SQIVND (reference sequence). Here the CDR3 reads CASSRAEASSYEQYF. Here the CDR3 DNA reads TGTGCCAGTAGTAGGGCAGAGGCGAGCTCCTACGAGCAGTACTTC. Filled out from reference TRBV19 and TRBJ2-7, the complete variable domain reads DGGITQSPKYLFRKEGQNVTLSCEQNLNHDAMYWYRQDPGQGLRLIYYSQIVNDFQKGDIAEGYSVSREKKESFPLTVTSAQKNPTAFYLCASSRAEASSYEQYFGPGTRLTVT.

This clone was picked up a small number of times. The rearrangement joins TRBV28 to TRBJ2-3; perhaps D is TRBD1 or TRBD2 (5 bases each). The germline V gene encodes CDR1 MDHEN and CDR2 SYDVKM. The length of the CDR3 is 13 residues. V dropped 5 bases and J dropped 5 bases, with 11 bases sitting between them. For the CDR3, the DNA is TGTGCCAGCAGTGGGACCAACCAAGATACGCAGTATTTT. Protein product: CASSGTNQDTQYF.